This passage covers 21 T cell receptor beta chains from one sample sequenced in a study of CD8+CD57+ T cells in acquired aplastic anemia. Template material for TCR beta VDJ and CDR3 profiling consisted of genomic DNA. MiXCR, applied by TCRdb to the reads, yields one record per CDR3 protein. Of about 160,000 distinct CDR3 sequences in the sample, 40% to 55% were seen once. Sequenced patients had shown CD8+CD57+ cell expansion by flow cytometry. What was sequenced was sorted CD4+, CD8+, or CD8+CD57+ T cells (not recorded which) from PBMCs. The source of these receptors is a human donor with aplastic anemia.

This clonotype was counted many times. The chain couples TRBV5-4 to TRBJ1-2, with unresolved D. The germline V and J ends were trimmed by 1 base and 0 bases, with 7 bases remaining between them. The germline V gene has CDR1 SGHNT and CDR2 YYREEE (reference sequence). This CDR3 contains 14 residues. In nucleotides, the CDR3 is TGTGCCAGCAGCTTGCCCCGGACTAACTATGGCTACACCTTC. This codes for CASSLPRTNYGYTF. Drawing the rest from reference TRBV5-4 and TRBJ1-2, the complete variable domain is ETGVTQSPTHLIKTRGQQVTLRCSSQSGHNTVSWYQQALGQGPQFIFQYYREEENGRGNFPPRFSGLQFPNYSSELNVNALELDDSALYLCASSLPRTNYGYTFGSGTRLTVV.

Comments on this clonotype: It may be a read error: a sequence one base away is much more abundant. The V and J genes are TRBV3-1 and TRBJ1-5; D unclear. CDR1 LGHDT and CDR2 YNNKEL come from the germline V gene (reference sequence). This CDR3 is built from 12 residues. This CDR3 is CAGSQGSQPQHF. CDR3 nucleotide sequence: TGTGCCGGCAGCCAAGGGAGTCAGCCCCAGCATTTT.

The table lists this clonotype with many counts. CDR3 DNA sequence: TGTGCCAGCAGTACGGGGGCAGGGGGCGCCCGGAACACTGAAGCTTTCTTT. It yields the protein CASSTGAGGARNTEAFF. The chain uses TRBV7-2 and TRBJ1-1, with 8 nucleotides matching TRBD1. The germline gives CDR1 SGHTA, CDR2 FQGNSA. V was pared by 6 bases and J by 1 base, with 13 bases of the junction left unmatched. This CDR3 contains 17 residues.

This clonotype was detected ten times or more. The rearrangement links TRBV5-1 to TRBJ2-2; the match to TRBD1 covers 11 bases. There are 16 residues in the CDR3. Germline-derived CDR1 and CDR2 are SGHRS and YFSETQ. Trimming took 0 bases from V and 7 from J; bases not matched to a gene: 5. The CDR3 region has the DNA TGCGCCAGCAGCTTGGCCGGGACAGGGGGGATCGGGGAGCTGTTTTTT. This codes for CASSLAGTGGIGELFF.

This chain uses TRBV16 with TRBJ1-3; D not certain. Germline-derived CDR1 and CDR2 are KGHSY and FQNENV. Between the trimmed V and J ends, which lost 0 bases and 0 bases, there was a span of 12 bases. The CDR3 consists of 17 residues. The CDR3 bases are TGTGCCAGCAGCCAATCGAGTCGGGTGTACTCTGGAAACACCATATATTTT. It is translated as CASSQSSRVYSGNTIYF.

The rearrangement joins TRBV19 to TRBJ1-6; D unresolved. Germline V lookup: CDR1 LNHDA, CDR2 SQIVND (reference sequence). The CDR3 runs to 14 residues. The V end was cut by 11 bases, the J end by 5 bases, with 16 bases between. The CDR3 coding sequence is TGTGCCCTCCAAGCCCCGGGCGATAATTCACCCCTCCACTTT. Encoded protein: CALQAPGDNSPLHF.

The table lists this clonotype with a few counts. A much larger clone is a single base away; this may be a read error. V gene TRBV11-3 combines with J gene TRBJ1-1; D is possibly TRBD1 (5 bases). The germline CDR1 and CDR2 sequences are SGHNT and YENEEA. The length of the CDR3 is 12 residues. CDR3 amino acids: CASSQDGLGASF. The CDR3 nucleotides read TGTGCCAGCAGCCAAGATGGACTAGGGGCTTCCTTT.

This clonotype was counted ten times or more. The chain is built from TRBV5-1 and TRBJ2-1; 11 bases line up with TRBD2. The CDR3 has 16 residues. V trimming: 4 bases; J trimming: 7 bases; junction bases outside the gene matches: 10. Per germline, CDR1 SGHRS and CDR2 YFSETQ. The CDR3: CASSTVAGGPGNEQFF. The CDR3 DNA follows: TGCGCCAGCAGCACAGTAGCGGGAGGGCCCGGGAATGAGCAGTTCTTC.

As regards this clonotype: This may come from a read error, since a much larger clone is one base off. The gene calls are TRBV9 and TRBJ1-3, with D perhaps TRBD1 (6 bases). CDR3 length: 16 amino acids. Germline V gives CDR1 SGDLS, CDR2 YYNGEE. The CDR3 DNA follows: TGTGCCAGCCGCGTAGGGCCACAGGGTTCTGGAAACACCATATATTTT. Its protein is CASRVGPQGSGNTIYF.

This sequence joins TRBV7-2 and TRBJ2-7, with D unresolved. In germline, CDR1 is SGHTA, CDR2 FQGNSA. Trimming left V 5 bases short and J 4 bases short, with 12 bases between. CDR3 length: 13 amino acids. The CDR3: CASSERQNYEQYF. Here the CDR3 DNA reads TGTGCCAGCAGCGAAAGACAAAATTACGAGCAGTACTTC.

This clonotype showed up many times. V is TRBV5-1 and J is TRBJ2-7; maybe TRBD1 (6 bases). This CDR3 has 13 amino acids. Germline lookup yields CDR1 SGHRS and CDR2 YFSETQ. V gave up 3 bases and J gave up 3 bases, with 10 bases separating them. The CDR3 coding sequence is TGCGCCAGCAGCTGGGACATGCTCTACGAGCAGTACTTC. Residues: CASSWDMLYEQYF. The full variable domain, rest sourced from reference TRBV5-1 and TRBJ2-7, is KAGVTQTPRYLIKTRGQQVTLSCSPISGHRSVSWYQQTPGQGLQFLFEYFSETQRNKGNFPGRFSGRQFSNSRSEMNVSTLELGDSALYLCASSWDMLYEQYFGPGTRLTVT.

The rearrangement uses TRBV15 and TRBJ2-2; a possible D gene is TRBD2 (6 bases). Germline CDR1 LNHNV, CDR2 YYDKDF (reference sequence). The CDR3 is made up of 16 amino acids. The V and J ends lost 2 bases and 9 bases respectively, with 19 bases between them. CDR3 in DNA: TGTGCCACCAGCAGAAGGGGAGGTTATCTGTTCCGGGAGCTGTTTTTT. Translation gives CATSRRGGYLFRELFF. The full variable domain, completed using reference TRBV15 and TRBJ2-2, is DAMVIQNPRYQVTQFGKPVTLSCSQTLNHNVMYWYQQKSSQAPKLLFHYYDKDFNNEADTPDNFQSRRPNTSFCFLDIRSPGLGDTAMYLCATSRRGGYLFRELFFGEGSRLTVL.

This chain connects TRBV19 to TRBJ1-5; the D is unclear. The V gene lost 3 bases and the J gene lost 1 base, with 10 bases spanning the gap. Per germline, CDR1 LNHDA and CDR2 SQIVND (reference sequence). The CDR3 sequence is 15 residues long. CDR3 bases: TGTGCCAGTAGTATTATCCCCGGAAGCAATCAGCCCCAGCATTTT. Its translation: CASSIIPGSNQPQHF.

The chain recombines TRBV7-9 with TRBJ2-7; D ambiguous. Germline V lookup: CDR1 SEHNR, CDR2 FQNEAQ (reference sequence). This CDR3 comprises 14 residues. V lost 5 bases to trimming and J lost 3 bases, with 14 bases between them. The chain's CDR3 is CASSATGSLYEQYF. Written as DNA, the CDR3 is TGTGCCAGCAGCGCAACCGGGTCTCTCTACGAGCAGTACTTC. Looking up the rest from reference TRBV7-9 and TRBJ2-7 gives the full variable domain: DTGVSQNPRHKITKRGQNVTFRCDPISEHNRLYWYRQTLGQGPEFLTYFQNEAQLEKSRLLSDRFSAERPKGSFSTLEIQRTEQGDSAMYLCASSATGSLYEQYFGPGTRLTVT.

This clonotype was recorded many times. The V gene is TRBV7-3, the J gene TRBJ2-3; D is possibly TRBD2 (5 bases). CDR1 and CDR2 from the germline V gene are SGHTA and FQGTGA. The length of the CDR3 is 14 residues. V lost 10 bases to trimming and J lost 1 base, with 15 bases between them. DNA of the CDR3: TGTGCCACAGCCAGGACCGGGGGCACAGATACGCAGTATTTT. This encodes CATARTGGTDTQYF.

In regard to this clonotype: With a much larger clone just one base away, this may be a read error. The chain couples TRBV12-3 or TRBV12-4 to TRBJ2-5; D gene unclear. The V end was cut by 6 bases, the J end by 7 bases, with 21 bases between. CDR3 size: 15 residues. CDR3 amino acids: CASRPSGAYQVTQYF. The CDR3 nucleotides read TGTGCCAGCAGGCCTTCGGGTGCCTATCAGGTGACCCAGTACTTC.

The chain combines TRBV7-3 with TRBJ2-2; D might be TRBD1 (5 bases). The CDR3 totals 15 residues. V was shortened by 2 bases and J by 2 bases, with 9 bases between the two germline ends. Germline CDR1 reads SGHTA; CDR2 reads FQGTGA. The CDR3 coding sequence is TGTGCCAGCAGCTTAGACAGCCTAAACACCGGGGAGCTGTTTTTT. Translation gives CASSLDSLNTGELFF.

In the case of this clonotype: Given a much more abundant clone one base away, this may be a read error. This CDR3 is missing its conserved last phenylalanine or tryptophan, likely due to a read error. The V gene is TRBV20-1, the J gene TRBJ2-5; D remains unclear. The CDR3 is made up of 15 amino acids. CDR1 DFQATT and CDR2 SNEGSKA come from the germline V gene (reference sequence). V was shortened by 1 base and J by 0 bases, with 12 bases between the two germline ends. The CDR3 is CSARALGSDQETQYL. The CDR3, as DNA: TGCAGTGCTAGAGCCCTGGGGTCGGACCAAGAGACCCAGTACCTC.

In its sample, this clonotype was seen many times. V usage is TRBV7-9 and J usage is TRBJ2-5; 11 bases are a match to TRBD1. CDR1 and CDR2 from the germline V gene are SEHNR and FQNEAQ (reference sequence). V lost 1 base and J lost 5; bases outside the gene matches: 3. The CDR3 totals 15 residues. The CDR3 nucleotides are TGTGCCAGCAGCTTAGGGACAGGGGGCGCGGAGACCCAGTACTTC. The encoded protein is CASSLGTGGAETQYF. The full variable domain, its missing parts supplied by reference TRBV7-9 and TRBJ2-5, is DTGVSQNPRHKITKRGQNVTFRCDPISEHNRLYWYRQTLGQGPEFLTYFQNEAQLEKSRLLSDRFSAERPKGSFSTLEIQRTEQGDSAMYLCASSLGTGGAETQYFGPGTRLLVL.

In its sample, this clonotype was seen a few times. The chain has TRBV15 and TRBJ1-6, with D hard to call. CDR3 length: 14 amino acids. The germline V gene encodes CDR1 LNHNV and CDR2 YYDKDF (reference sequence). The V and J ends lost 2 bases and 11 bases respectively, with 13 bases between them. The CDR3 sequence is CATSRSLDVTPLHF. CDR3 nucleotides: TGTGCCACCAGCAGATCCTTAGACGTGACACCCCTCCACTTT.

This clonotype has a count of ten or more. This chain connects TRBV6-1 to TRBJ1-6, with TRBD1 matching 10 bases. From germline, CDR1 is MNHNS and CDR2 SASEGT. The CDR3 loop spans 17 amino acids. The V and J ends lost 3 bases and 5 bases, in that order; junction bases with no gene match: 7. The DNA for the CDR3 is TGTGCCAGCAGTGAGTTCGGACAGGGGGTAAATAATTCACCCCTCCACTTT. Its protein product is CASSEFGQGVNNSPLHF.